This TCR beta chain was recovered during a study of T cells in Graves' hyperthyroidism and ophthalmopathy (dated 2019 in TCRdb). Study-level background: Peripheral blood samples were taken at the time of initial diagnosis, prior to any treatment. To identify TCR V-J signatures that set the groups apart, the researchers used a discovery cohort of about a hundred patients, made up of fewer than 50 with Graves' ophthalmopathy and around 58 with stable Graves' hyperthyroidism. An independent validation cohort of under 20 hyperthyroidism patients and about 15 patients who later progressed to ophthalmopathy tested prospective prediction of ophthalmopathy. The 75 to 100 discovery patients were randomly divided into training and test sets at a 7:3 ratio. The study also compared thyroid tissue and blood T-cell repertoires from about six Graves' hyperthyroidism patients. After blood sampling, hyperthyroidism patients were treated with methimazole at a starting dose of 30 mg daily, and ophthalmopathy patients were treated with high-dose intravenous methylprednisolone. The paper describes TCR Vbeta CDR3 sequencing of around 140 peripheral blood samples, made up of 43 ophthalmopathy patients, roughly 72 hyperthyroidism patients and about 17 progressor patients. Beyond this particular receptor, the publication reports: In cross-validation, a model built on a 13 V-J signature told ophthalmopathy apart from stable hyperthyroidism with just under 90% sensitivity and approximately 81% specificity, and in testing the same model reached 80%/75%. Most expanded thyroid clonotypes (frequency above 0.001) were also detected in blood, a finding suggesting that blood repertoires may reflect thyroid immune responses. During validation, the model predicted progression to ophthalmopathy a median of about 5.9 months ahead of onset, with around 71% sensitivity and 72% to 85% specificity. Sample size was not statistically predetermined, and investigators were not blinded to group allocation.

The TCR beta CDR3 regions were amplified from RNA transcripts. A first-round RT-PCR of the TCR CDR3 used the HTBI primer set with the Qiagen OneStep RT-PCR kit. Libraries were constructed in a second round of multiplex PCR, after which size selection and purification were carried out. Sequencing of the libraries was done on an Illumina HiSeq2000 using paired-end 100 bp reads. The source study handled its data this way. SOAPnuke was used to process the raw data, removing reads that contained adapters or uncalled bases, had a mean Phred below 15, or lacked an exact match to the constant primer or identifier. High-quality paired reads were merged with COPE v1.2.5, and unique nucleotide sequences were defined as clonotypes. MiTCR v1.1 was used to align the clonotypes against IMGT TRBV, TRBD and TRBJ reference segments. The analysis included only V-J combinations with a frequency above 0.0001, which together covered 99% to 99.2% of the repertoires. A TCS score was defined as the ratio of F50 (clonal expansion) to E x V (chaos), with BLOSUM62-based TCRdist applied between CDR3 peptides within each V-J. Welch's t-statistics and random forest reduced fewer than 600 V-J features to 13, which were used in a naive Bayes classifier (R e1071). TCRdb took the public reads, trimmed them with fastp at Q25, ran MiXCR for clone calling and kept in-frame beta chains. Every CDR3 protein is listed once, alongside the most common genes and DNA of its rows. The V and J calls come from TCRdb's annotation, not from the publication. In all, the sample holds more than 500,000 distinct CDR3 sequences, and about 17% of those were seen once. Of the sample, approximately 3.8% falls within the top ten clones.

Stable Graves' hyperthyroidism was defined as no progression to ophthalmopathy during 18 months of follow-up. Hyperthyroidism patients were newly diagnosed, with disease duration under 2 months, and aged 18 to 65 years. Any patient with an uncontrolled infection, another autoimmune disease, pregnancy or lactation was excluded. Diagnoses relied on clinical symptoms, serum thyroxine and TRAb, thyroid ultrasound and orbital computed tomography. PBMCs were isolated from 7.5 to 10 ml of fresh peripheral blood by Ficoll-Paque density gradient centrifugation. Total RNA was extracted using Trizol reagent, and RNA quality was assessed on an Agilent 2100 Bioanalyzer. This clonotype is described as large (0.1 to 1%). Its cognate antigen has yet to be identified. Base qualities were left out, and no much larger clone turns up one base away. Cut back by 10 bases and 6 bases, the V and J ends lie 15 bases apart. Counted from cysteine to phenylalanine, this CDR3 has 12 amino acids. CDR3 DNA is the only sequence kept; it has 36 bases, read in frame from the first base.

Material: blood. This receptor was identified in a woman aged 30 to 39 with Graves' hyperthyroidism. This receptor chain uses TRBV12-3 or TRBV12-4 and TRBJ1-1; D gene: possibly TRBD1, on 5 matching bases. The CDR3 here reads CATTLGGSEAFF. The base sequence is TGTGCCACCACCCTTGGGGGTTCTGAAGCTTTCTTT.